Listed below are T cell receptor beta chains from one sample, sequenced in a study of blood T cell repertoires in COVID-19. This table comes from immunoSEQ multiplex PCR, and its TCRdb copy is limited to in-frame clones, with some not included. The table lists 130,000 to 150,000 clones, 70% to 90% of them singletons. Sequencing was performed on peripheral blood. The source of these receptors is a woman aged 40-49 years with active or convalescent COVID-19. The CDR3 runs from the conserved cysteine through the conserved F or W. The order of the fields is D gene, V gene, clone size, J gene, CDR3 DNA, CDR3 protein. The D gene is left open where the match is weak. Some rows mark clone size as missing; the rest say once, few, many or name a class of expanded clone.

D gene: TRBD2
V gene: TRBV12-5
clone size: .
J gene: TRBJ2-5
CDR3 DNA: TGTGCTAGTGGTCTCGGGTTGGGGGAGGGAGAGACCCAGTACTTC
CDR3 protein: CASGLGLGEGETQYF

D gene: .
V gene: TRBV7-2
clone size: .
J gene: TRBJ2-6
CDR3 DNA: TGTGCCAGCGGCAAAGGGGGCTCTGGGGCCAACGTCCTGACTTTC
CDR3 protein: CASGKGGSGANVLTF

D gene: .
V gene: TRBV9
clone size: .
J gene: TRBJ2-5
CDR3 DNA: TGTGCCAGCAGCGTAGCCCAGGGGCTGGAGACCCAGTACTTC
CDR3 protein: CASSVAQGLETQYF

D gene: .
V gene: TRBV27
clone size: .
J gene: TRBJ1-4
CDR3 DNA: TGTGCCAGCAGTGCCATGGGCGGGCTTAATGAAAAACTGTTTTTT
CDR3 protein: CASSAMGGLNEKLFF

D gene: TRBD1
V gene: TRBV28
clone size: .
J gene: TRBJ1-2
CDR3 DNA: TGTGCCAGCAGGGGACAGGGAAGAGGCTACACCTTC
CDR3 protein: CASRGQGRGYTF

D gene: .
V gene: TRBV13
clone size: .
J gene: TRBJ2-7
CDR3 DNA: TGTGCCAGCAGCAACTCAAGAGCCTCCTACGAGCAGTACTTC
CDR3 protein: CASSNSRASYEQYF

D gene: TRBD2
V gene: TRBV30
clone size: .
J gene: TRBJ2-5
CDR3 DNA: TGTGCCTGGAGTGTACGGGGGGGATCAGGAAAAGAGACCCAGTACTTC
CDR3 protein: CAWSVRGGSGKETQYF

D gene: TRBD1
V gene: TRBV5-1
clone size: .
J gene: TRBJ1-1
CDR3 DNA: TGCGCCAGCAGCGGGACAGGGACTGGGGAGAACACTGAAGCTTTCTTT
CDR3 protein: CASSGTGTGENTEAFF

D gene: .
V gene: TRBV20-1
clone size: .
J gene: TRBJ2-3
CDR3 DNA: TGCAGTGCTAGTAAGGCGCAGGGGGGTGCAGATACGCAGTATTTT
CDR3 protein: CSASKAQGGADTQYF

D gene: TRBD2
V gene: TRBV3-1/TRBV3-2
clone size: .
J gene: TRBJ2-1
CDR3 DNA: TGTGCCAGCAGCCAGATGGGACTAGCGAGCTCCTACAATGAGCAGTTCTTC
CDR3 protein: CASSQMGLASSYNEQFF

D gene: TRBD1
V gene: TRBV6-1
clone size: .
J gene: TRBJ1-6
CDR3 DNA: TGTGCCAGCAGTGTACTGTTCGGGACAGCTAATTCACCCCTCCACTTT
CDR3 protein: CASSVLFGTANSPLHF

D gene: .
V gene: TRBV28
clone size: .
J gene: TRBJ2-2
CDR3 DNA: TGTGCCAGCATGTCCAGGTGGAACACCGGGGAGCTGTTTTTT
CDR3 protein: CASMSRWNTGELFF

D gene: .
V gene: TRBV7-2
clone size: .
J gene: TRBJ2-7
CDR3 DNA: TGTGCCAGCAGCTCAGGACATTCATCCTACGAGCAGTACTTC
CDR3 protein: CASSSGHSSYEQYF

D gene: .
V gene: TRBV28
clone size: .
J gene: TRBJ2-7
CDR3 DNA: TGTGCCAGCAGTCCAGGGGTGATCTACGAGCAGTACTTC
CDR3 protein: CASSPGVIYEQYF

D gene: .
V gene: TRBV6-5
clone size: .
J gene: TRBJ1-2
CDR3 DNA: TGTGCCAGCAGTCCGGGTTCCAGCTATGGCTACACCTTC
CDR3 protein: CASSPGSSYGYTF

D gene: .
V gene: TRBV27
clone size: .
J gene: TRBJ1-6
CDR3 DNA: TGTGCCAGCAGTCCGACAGCGCCCGTAACACCCCTCCACTTT
CDR3 protein: CASSPTAPVTPLHF

D gene: TRBD1
V gene: TRBV10-3
clone size: .
J gene: TRBJ1-2
CDR3 DNA: TGTGCCATCACGACAGGGAACTATGGCTACACCTTC
CDR3 protein: CAITTGNYGYTF

D gene: .
V gene: TRBV5-4
clone size: .
J gene: TRBJ2-6
CDR3 DNA: TGTGCCAGCAGCTTGCCGGGGACTGGGGCCAACGTCCTGACTTTC
CDR3 protein: CASSLPGTGANVLTF

D gene: .
V gene: TRBV28
clone size: once
J gene: TRBJ2-7
CDR3 DNA: TGTGCCAGCAGTTCTACTGGGGGGGCTCGGTACGAGCAGTACTTC
CDR3 protein: CASSSTGGARYEQYF

D gene: .
V gene: TRBV4-1
clone size: .
J gene: TRBJ1-2
CDR3 DNA: TGCGCCAGCAGCCAAGAGGGGCAGACTAACTATGGCTACACCTTC
CDR3 protein: CASSQEGQTNYGYTF

D gene: TRBD1
V gene: TRBV7-2
clone size: .
J gene: TRBJ2-7
CDR3 DNA: TGTGCCAGCAGCTTGGGACAGGGGAACGAGCAGTACTTC
CDR3 protein: CASSLGQGNEQYF

D gene: TRBD2
V gene: TRBV19
clone size: once
J gene: TRBJ2-1
CDR3 DNA: TGTGCCAGTAGTATAGGCACGGGGGGGCCGAGGAATGAGCAGTTCTTC
CDR3 protein: CASSIGTGGPRNEQFF

D gene: .
V gene: TRBV3-1/TRBV3-2
clone size: .
J gene: TRBJ2-1
CDR3 DNA: TGTGCCAGCAGCCCGACTGGTTACAATGAGCAGTTCTTC
CDR3 protein: CASSPTGYNEQFF

D gene: .
V gene: TRBV19
clone size: once
J gene: TRBJ2-7
CDR3 DNA: TGTGCCAGTAGTAGGGGCGGGGCCCTGGGCGAGCAGTACTTC
CDR3 protein: CASSRGGALGEQYF

D gene: TRBD1
V gene: TRBV18
clone size: once
J gene: TRBJ1-3
CDR3 DNA: TGTGCCAGCTCACAACAGGGGGCTGGAAACACCATATATTTT
CDR3 protein: CASSQQGAGNTIYF

D gene: .
V gene: TRBV19
clone size: .
J gene: TRBJ1-1
CDR3 DNA: TGTGCCAGTAGTAACGGACAGCTGAACACTGAAGCTTTCTTT
CDR3 protein: CASSNGQLNTEAFF

D gene: .
V gene: TRBV2
clone size: .
J gene: TRBJ1-4
CDR3 DNA: TGTGCCAGCAGGGACGGGACTCCCGGGTTCGAAAAACTGTTTTTT
CDR3 protein: CASRDGTPGFEKLFF

D gene: .
V gene: TRBV4-3
clone size: .
J gene: TRBJ1-3
CDR3 DNA: TGCGCCAGCAGCCAAGCCCATCCCTCTGGAAACACCATATATTTT
CDR3 protein: CASSQAHPSGNTIYF

D gene: TRBD1
V gene: TRBV28
clone size: few
J gene: TRBJ1-2
CDR3 DNA: TGTGCCAGCAGCCTACCCTACAGGGGCCCTCATGGCTACACCTTC
CDR3 protein: CASSLPYRGPHGYTF

D gene: TRBD2
V gene: TRBV9
clone size: .
J gene: TRBJ2-7
CDR3 DNA: TGTGCCAGCAGCGGCCGGGAGGGGGAACCCTACGAGCAGTACTTC
CDR3 protein: CASSGREGEPYEQYF

D gene: .
V gene: TRBV3-1/TRBV3-2
clone size: .
J gene: TRBJ1-1
CDR3 DNA: TGTGCCAGCAGGCGGGGCATGAACACTGAAGCTTTCTTT
CDR3 protein: CASRRGMNTEAFF

D gene: TRBD1
V gene: TRBV29-1
clone size: .
J gene: TRBJ1-2
CDR3 DNA: TGCAGCGTAAGGACAGGGGGCAACTATGGCTACACCTTC
CDR3 protein: CSVRTGGNYGYTF

D gene: .
V gene: TRBV7-2
clone size: .
J gene: TRBJ2-2
CDR3 DNA: TGTGCCAGCAGCTCCATCAACACCGGGGAGCTGTTTTTT
CDR3 protein: CASSSINTGELFF

D gene: .
V gene: TRBV6-2/TRBV6-3
clone size: .
J gene: TRBJ1-1
CDR3 DNA: TGTGCCAGCAGTTACGGGACTTCGAGGGGCACTGAAGCTTTCTTT
CDR3 protein: CASSYGTSRGTEAFF

D gene: TRBD1
V gene: TRBV7-2
clone size: .
J gene: TRBJ1-2
CDR3 DNA: TGTGCCAGCAGCCAACGGACAGGACCGGATGGCTACACCTTC
CDR3 protein: CASSQRTGPDGYTF

D gene: .
V gene: TRBV7-9
clone size: once
J gene: TRBJ1-4
CDR3 DNA: TGTGCCAGCAGCCTAGGAGGGGGAGCAACTAATGAAAAACTGTTTTTT
CDR3 protein: CASSLGGGATNEKLFF

D gene: TRBD2
V gene: TRBV9
clone size: once
J gene: TRBJ2-7
CDR3 DNA: TGTGCCAGCAGCGTAGACGGGGGGAGGGTCGAGCAGTACTTC
CDR3 protein: CASSVDGGRVEQYF

D gene: .
V gene: TRBV28
clone size: .
J gene: TRBJ1-1
CDR3 DNA: TGTGCCAGCAGTTTCTCTGGCTCCTATAAAAGCAAGGGGGCTGAAGCTTTCTTT
CDR3 protein: CASSFSGSYKSKGAEAFF

D gene: .
V gene: TRBV7-2
clone size: .
J gene: TRBJ1-1
CDR3 DNA: TGTGCCAGCAGAATACAACCTAACACTGAAGCTTTCTTT
CDR3 protein: CASRIQPNTEAFF

D gene: .
V gene: TRBV18
clone size: .
J gene: TRBJ2-5
CDR3 DNA: TGTGCCAGCTCACCGGCCGAGGGAGATTGGTACCAAGAGACCCAGTACTTC
CDR3 protein: CASSPAEGDWYQETQYF

D gene: .
V gene: TRBV20-1
clone size: once
J gene: TRBJ1-1
CDR3 DNA: TGCAGTGCTAGTGGGGCGGAAGCTTTCTTT
CDR3 protein: CSASGAEAFF

D gene: TRBD1
V gene: TRBV6-1
clone size: .
J gene: TRBJ1-2
CDR3 DNA: TGTGCCAGCAGTGAACGTGGGACAGCCTATGGCCACACCTTC
CDR3 protein: CASSERGTAYGHTF